In this sample, the clone carrying this T cell receptor (beta chain) turned up many times. The antigen remains undetermined. This specimen belongs to a study of T-cell reconstitution after alpha-beta-depleted transplantation in children. The study, taken as a whole, reports: T-cell counts and diversity were attributed mostly to newly produced T cells one year after transplant. Reports say that about two months after transplant, the alpha-beta T cells came out of several hundred graft clones that had expanded. The origin of high day-60 TCRbeta diversity in some patients lay in surviving recipient T cells and thymic progenitors.

In germline, CDR1 is LGHNA, CDR2 YNFKEQ. J gave up 4 bases and V 0 bases, and 3 bases lay outside the gene matches. The CDR3 contains 15 residues. Preparation of the TCRbeta library involved a method that used unique molecular identifiers. Each CDR3 protein gets one entry after TCRdb re-called the PCR reads with MiXCR. Seen here are 200,000 to 300,000 distinct CDR3 sequences, around 7.8% observed once, and the top ten hold just under 6.5%. The chain has TRBV4-2 and TRBJ2-5; TRBD2 agrees at 9 bases. This sample comprised PBMCs, mostly from graft donor cells, obtained 180 days after TCRalphabeta/CD19-depleted stem cell transplant. The origin of this receptor is a male patient aged 10-17 years who had a stem cell transplant for acute lymphoblastic leukemia, so the T cells may come from the graft donor. The CDR3 reads CASSQDAGGRETQYF. In nucleotides, the CDR3 is TGTGCCAGCAGCCAAGACGCGGGGGGGAGAGAGACCCAGTACTTC.